One and the same sample provided the 5 T cell receptor beta chains below, sequenced in a study of shared clonotypes between healthy human individuals. The table came from immunoSEQ multiplex PCR; TCRdb's copy has only in-frame clones and leaves some out. Of a few million clones in the sample, 92% were seen once. The sequenced sample consisted of naive CD4+ T cells from PBMCs. The subset was: CD45RA+ positively selected. These receptor sequences come from a man aged 18-30 years in good health. Some clones in this sample may be carry-over from other donors' samples.

The chain links TRBV11-2 to TRBJ2-1; the match to TRBD1 covers 9 bases. Trimming took 7 bases from V and 3 from J; bases not matched to a gene: 7. CDR1 SGHAT and CDR2 FQNNGV come from the germline V gene. The length of the CDR3 is 15 residues. DNA for the CDR3: TGTGCCAGCACTCAAGGGACAGGGAACTACAATGAGCAGTTCTTC. It codes for CASTQGTGNYNEQFF.

The V call is TRBV14, the J call TRBJ1-2; 10 bases line up with TRBD1. Germline trimming cut 1 base from V and 4 bases from J; bases unmatched to any gene: 0. The CDR3 runs to 14 residues. Looked up from germline, CDR1 is SGHDN and CDR2 is FVKESK. As DNA, the CDR3 is TGTGCCAGCAGCCAAGGGGACAGGGGCTATGGCTACACCTTC. Translating it yields CASSQGDRGYGYTF.

This clone was found a few times. The chain has TRBV29-1 and TRBJ1-4, with a tentative D call TRBD1 (5 bases). The V end was cut by 4 bases, the J end by 2 bases, with 8 bases between. The CDR3 is 13 amino acids. CDR1 and CDR2 from the germline V gene are SQVTM and ANQGSEA. CDR3 coding DNA: TGCAGCGTTGTTGGGACCACTAATGAAAAACTGTTTTTT. It yields the protein CSVVGTTNEKLFF.

The chain recombines TRBV12-5 with TRBJ2-2, with no clear D. Trimming cost V 2 bases and J 4 bases, with 14 bases left between them. The germline V gene encodes CDR1 LGHNT and CDR2 FRNRAP. CDR3 size: 16 residues. The CDR3 loop is CASGLLPSGPTGELFF. In DNA form, the CDR3 reads TGTGCTAGTGGTTTGCTCCCCTCGGGCCCCACCGGGGAGCTGTTTTTT. Drawing the rest from reference TRBV12-5 and TRBJ2-2, the complete variable domain is DARVTQTPRHKVTEMGQEVTMRCQPILGHNTVFWYRQTMMQGLELLAYFRNRAPLDDSGMPKDRFSAEMPDATLATLKIQPSEPRDSAVYFCASGLLPSGPTGELFFGEGSRLTVL.

V and J are TRBV2 and TRBJ1-2; D not resolved. The V and J ends lost 2 bases and 4 bases respectively, with 11 bases between them. CDR1 and CDR2 (germline): SNHLY, FYNNEI. This CDR3 is 14 amino acids long. CDR3 region: CASSESGFVYGYTF. CDR3 DNA sequence: TGTGCCAGCAGTGAAAGCGGGTTCGTCTATGGCTACACCTTC.